The sequence of this TCR beta chain was determined in a study of T cell responses to AZD1222 COVID-19 vaccine. The germline gives CDR1 SSHAT, CDR2 FNYEAQ (reference sequence). The CDR3 runs to 13 residues. As to this clone: Sequence at one end of the junction differs from germline and may be a read error.

Produced via immunoSEQ multiplex PCR; TCRdb's table is partial and in-frame only. The repertoire holds 70,000 to 95,000 clones, with 75% to 95% as singletons. Analysis merged second doses at about 4 or about 12 weeks. The TCR sequence derives from an adult who received the AZD1222 COVID-19 vaccine. The sample here was peripheral blood, taken 28 days after the second AZD1222 dose. The rearrangement uses TRBV7-7 and TRBJ1-3, with D perhaps TRBD1 (6 bases). CDR3 amino acids: CASSFRGGNTIYF. The CDR3 DNA is TGTGCTAGCAGCTTCAGGGGTGGAAACACCATATATTTT.